A selection of T cell receptor beta chains follows, all from one sample in a study of blood T cells in healthy people across ages. TCRdb called the 5' RACE reads again in MiXCR, with one record for every CDR3 protein. The sample has about 800,000 distinct CDR3 sequences, more than 20% seen once. This sample also appeared in a second study, on T cells of mothers and their children.

Sequenced sample: blood. The receptors come from a boy between 10 and 17 years old in good health. Both conserved end residues are part of each CDR3. D genes are given only for firm matches. Rows give clone size only sometimes, using once, few, many, or a class for an expanded clone.

V gene	clone size	D gene	J gene	CDR3 DNA	CDR3 protein
TRBV10-3	-	-	TRBJ1-5	TGTGCCATCAGTGAGTCGCAGGAACAGCCCCAGCATTTT	CAISESQEQPQHF
TRBV7-8	-	-	TRBJ2-1	TGTGCCAGCAGCTTAGTTGTCGGTGCGGGCTACAATGAGCAGTTCTTC	CASSLVVGAGYNEQFF
TRBV29-1	-	TRBD1	TRBJ1-1	TGCAGCGTTGAGGGACGGGACAGGCCGAACACTGAAGCTTTCTTT	CSVEGRDRPNTEAFF
TRBV11-3	-	TRBD2	TRBJ2-2	TGTGCCAGCAGCTTGGGACTAGCGGGAGGCACCGGGGAGCTGTTTTTT	CASSLGLAGGTGELFF
TRBV3-1	once	-	TRBJ2-7	TGTGCCAGCAGCCAAGATAACGTGGGTGGAGGGCGTGAGCAGTACTTC	CASSQDNVGGGREQYF
TRBV24-1	few	-	TRBJ1-1	TGTGCCACCAGTGACTCATCGCACGCGAACACTGAAGCTTTCTTT	CATSDSSHANTEAFF
TRBV18	few	-	TRBJ1-6	TGTGCCAGCACCGAGCGGCGGAGCTCCTATAATTCACCCCTCCACTTT	CASTERRSSYNSPLHF
TRBV5-1	-	-	TRBJ2-7	TGCGCCAGCAGCTTGGGCCAACAGGTTGGCCACGAGCAGTACTTC	CASSLGQQVGHEQYF
TRBV20-1	-	TRBD2	TRBJ2-7	TGCAGTGCCTCCTCCGGGACTAGTTTCGGTTACGAGCAGTACTTC	CSASSGTSFGYEQYF
TRBV6-1	-	-	TRBJ2-3	TGTGCCAGCAGCCGGGACTTAAACACAGATACGCAGTATTTT	CASSRDLNTDTQYF
TRBV7-9	few	TRBD2	TRBJ2-5	TGTGCCAGCAGCTTGGGGGGGGGAAACCAAGAGACCCAGTACTTC	CASSLGGGNQETQYF
TRBV4-3	-	-	TRBJ1-1	TGCGCCAGCAGCCAAGATTGGGGCACTGAAGCTTTCTTT	CASSQDWGTEAFF
TRBV5-1	-	TRBD2	TRBJ2-4	TGCGCCAGCAGCTCCGGGACTAGCGGGGACCCCCAGTACTTC	CASSSGTSGDPQYF
TRBV6-2/TRBV6-3	-	-	TRBJ2-1	TGTGCCAGCAGTGCCCGACTAGGGGTCTACAATGAGCAGTTCTTC	CASSARLGVYNEQFF
TRBV28	-	TRBD1	TRBJ1-4	TGTGCCAGCAGTCCGACAGGGAAGAAAAAACTGGTTTTT	CASSPTGKKKLVF
TRBV4-3	-	-	TRBJ1-4	TGCGCCAGCAGCCAAAACTCCGGGACCGCGGGAAAACTGTTTTTT	CASSQNSGTAGKLFF
TRBV9	-	TRBD1	TRBJ1-6	TGTGCCAGCAGCGTAGAAGGGGGACAGGGTCGGAATTCACCCCTCCACTTT	CASSVEGGQGRNSPLHF
TRBV4-3	-	-	TRBJ2-1	TGCGCCAGCAGCCAAGAAAGGGAGTTTAGCTCCTACAATGAGCAGTTCTTC	CASSQEREFSSYNEQFF
TRBV11-2	few	-	TRBJ2-1	TGTGCCAGCAGCGAAACCGGGACCTTTTACAATGAGCAGTTCTTC	CASSETGTFYNEQFF
TRBV30	-	-	TRBJ1-1	TGTGCCTGGAGTGTAGGGCACAACACTGAAGCTTTCTTT	CAWSVGHNTEAFF
TRBV7-2	few	-	TRBJ2-5	TGTGCCAGCAGCTTAGCGGGGAATCGAGAGACCCAGTACTTC	CASSLAGNRETQYF
TRBV27	few	-	TRBJ2-5	TGTGCCAGCAGTACATGGACAGACCTTCAAGAGACCCAGTACTTC	CASSTWTDLQETQYF
TRBV29-1	-	-	TRBJ2-3	TGCAGCGTTGAAGATCATGGACGGTCTAGCACAGATACGCAGTATTTT	CSVEDHGRSSTDTQYF
TRBV7-2	once	TRBD1	TRBJ1-2	TGTGCCAGCAGCTCCAGACAGGGTGACAGAAGCTACACCTTC	CASSSRQGDRSYTF
TRBV7-9	-	-	TRBJ2-4	TGTGCCAGCAGCCTGGAAATGGGTGAGAACATTCAGTACTTC	CASSLEMGENIQYF
TRBV6-1	few	-	TRBJ2-5	TGTGCCAGCAGTGCCGGCGGGGACCAAGAGATCCAGTACTTC	CASSAGGDQEIQYF
TRBV7-2	few	-	TRBJ1-5	TGTGCCAGCAGCTTAGGGGCAGGCCTCAATCAGCCCCAGCATTTT	CASSLGAGLNQPQHF
TRBV7-2	-	-	TRBJ2-2	TGTGCCAGCAGCTTATTTGGGGCAGGCAACACCGGGGAGCTGTTTTTT	CASSLFGAGNTGELFF
TRBV29-1	few	-	TRBJ1-2	TGCAGCGTTGCTGCATCGGACGGTCAAGGCTACACCTTC	CSVAASDGQGYTF
TRBV7-9	-	-	TRBJ2-3	TGTGCCAGCAGCTCACCAGGCGGGGGCACAGATGCGCAGTATTTT	CASSSPGGGTDAQYF
TRBV20-1	-	TRBD1	TRBJ2-5	TGCAGTGCGCCGACAGGGGGTTCAGAGACCCAGTACTTC	CSAPTGGSETQYF
TRBV20-1	-	TRBD2	TRBJ2-1	TGCAGTGCTACCCCTACGGGAGGGCCTTTTGAGCAGTTCTTC	CSATPTGGPFEQFF
TRBV4-2	few	-	TRBJ2-5	TGTGCCAGCAGCCAAGCTGGGACCCGGTCACTTTACCAGCAGTACTTC	CASSQAGTRSLYQQYF
TRBV7-9	few	-	TRBJ1-1	TGTGCCAGCAGCTCCTATGGCCGGAACACTGAAGCTTTCTTT	CASSSYGRNTEAFF
TRBV7-9	-	-	TRBJ2-1	TGTGCCAGCAGCTCCGACCCGGACACCTTAATGGATGAGCAGTTCTTC	CASSSDPDTLMDEQFF
TRBV5-1	-	TRBD1	TRBJ2-3	TGCGCCAGCAGCTCCACCGGGACAGGGTTCACAGATACGCAGTATTTT	CASSSTGTGFTDTQYF
TRBV20-1	-	TRBD2	TRBJ2-1	TGCAGTGCTAGGGCCGACGGACTAGTTTTCTTC	CSARADGLVFF